The clone carrying this TCR beta chain was seen just once. This record belongs to a study of cytomegalovirus exposure and HLA in healthy donors. The junction had 5 bases not matched to a gene; V was cut back by 0 bases and J by 4 bases. The length of the CDR3 is 17 residues. The V gene's germline CDR1 is MGHRA and CDR2 YSYEKL. Clones were read by immunoSEQ multiplex PCR, and TCRdb kept only the in-frame ones, dropping some. Of 150,000 to 200,000 clones listed, around 87% were seen once; the top ten hold approximately 1.5%. The clonotype was recovered from a woman younger than 45 in good health and CMV-seronegative. The chain couples TRBV4-1 to TRBJ2-2; 10 bases line up with TRBD2. The source material was PBMCs. The CDR3 region is CASSQDSASGGTGELFF. CDR3 sequence (DNA): TGCGCCAGCAGCCAAGATTCGGCTAGCGGGGGCACCGGGGAGCTGTTTTTT.